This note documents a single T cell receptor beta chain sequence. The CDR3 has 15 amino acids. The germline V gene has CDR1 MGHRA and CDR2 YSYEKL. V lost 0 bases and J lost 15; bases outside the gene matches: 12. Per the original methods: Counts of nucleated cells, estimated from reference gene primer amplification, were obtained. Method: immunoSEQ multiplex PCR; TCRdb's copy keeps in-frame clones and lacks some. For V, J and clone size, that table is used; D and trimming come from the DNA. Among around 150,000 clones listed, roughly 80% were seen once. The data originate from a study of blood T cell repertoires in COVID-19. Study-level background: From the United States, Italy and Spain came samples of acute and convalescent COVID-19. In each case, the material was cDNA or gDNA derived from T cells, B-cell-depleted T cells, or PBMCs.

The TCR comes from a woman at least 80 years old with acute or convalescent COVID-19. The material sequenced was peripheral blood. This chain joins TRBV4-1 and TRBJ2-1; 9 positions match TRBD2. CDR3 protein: CASSQEGAGGGDSFF. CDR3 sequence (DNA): TGCGCCAGCAGCCAAGAGGGGGCGGGAGGGGGTGATTCGTTCTTC.